This TCR beta chain was sequenced for a study of blood T cell repertoires in COVID-19. At the level of the study: Collection of acute and convalescent COVID-19 samples took place in the United States, Italy and Spain.

Per the germline V gene, CDR1 is LNHDA and CDR2 is SQIVND (reference sequence). Germline trimming cut 10 bases from V and 8 bases from J; bases unmatched to any gene: 11. The CDR3 sequence is 14 residues long. In the original workflow: Quantification of nucleated cells was approximated via reference gene primer amplification. Clones were sequenced by immunoSEQ multiplex PCR, and TCRdb holds only the in-frame ones, with some missing. The V and J calls and clone size are taken from that table; D and trimming were inferred from the DNA. The table includes about 210,000 clones, around 81% detected once. Sequencing used peripheral blood. This TCR was sampled from a human donor in a cohort sampled during active COVID-19. V gene TRBV19 combines with J gene TRBJ2-3; 11 positions match TRBD2. DNA for the CDR3: TGTGCCACGTCGCTAGCGGGAGGACTCCCTACGCAGTATTTT. It is translated as CATSLAGGLPTQYF. The whole variable domain, filled in from reference TRBV19 and TRBJ2-3, reads DGGITQSPKYLFRKEGQNVTLSCEQNLNHDAMYWYRQDPGQGLRLIYYSQIVNDFQKGDIAEGYSVSREKKESFPLTVTSAQKNPTAFYLCATSLAGGLPTQYFGPGTRLTVL.